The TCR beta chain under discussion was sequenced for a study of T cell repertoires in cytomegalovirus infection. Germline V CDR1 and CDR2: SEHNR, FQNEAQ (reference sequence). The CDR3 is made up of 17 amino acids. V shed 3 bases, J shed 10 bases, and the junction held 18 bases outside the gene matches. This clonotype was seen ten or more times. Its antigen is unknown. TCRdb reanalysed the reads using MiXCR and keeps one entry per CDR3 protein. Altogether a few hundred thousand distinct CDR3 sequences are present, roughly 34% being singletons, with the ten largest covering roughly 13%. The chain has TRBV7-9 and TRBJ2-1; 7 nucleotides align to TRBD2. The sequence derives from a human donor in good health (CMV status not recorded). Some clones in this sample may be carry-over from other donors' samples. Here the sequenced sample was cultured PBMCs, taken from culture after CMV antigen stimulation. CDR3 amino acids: CASSLSYHERDLKEQFF. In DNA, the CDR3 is TGTGCCAGCAGCTTGAGTTATCACGAGCGGGACCTGAAAGAGCAGTTCTTC. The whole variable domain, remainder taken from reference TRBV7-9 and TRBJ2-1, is DTGVSQNPRHKITKRGQNVTFRCDPISEHNRLYWYRQTLGQGPEFLTYFQNEAQLEKSRLLSDRFSAERPKGSFSTLEIQRTEQGDSAMYLCASSLSYHERDLKEQFFGPGTRLTVL.